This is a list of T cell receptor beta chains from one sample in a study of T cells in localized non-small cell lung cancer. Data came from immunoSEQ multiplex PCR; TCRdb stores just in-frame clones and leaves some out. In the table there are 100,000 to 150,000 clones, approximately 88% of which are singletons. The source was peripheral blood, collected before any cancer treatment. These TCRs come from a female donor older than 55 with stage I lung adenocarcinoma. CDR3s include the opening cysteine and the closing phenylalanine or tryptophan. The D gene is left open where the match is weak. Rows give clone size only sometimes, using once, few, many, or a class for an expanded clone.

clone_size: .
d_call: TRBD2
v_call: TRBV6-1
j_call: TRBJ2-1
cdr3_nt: TGTGCCAGCAGTGAAGTGAGCGGGAGGATTGAGCAGTTCTTC
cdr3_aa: CASSEVSGRIEQFF

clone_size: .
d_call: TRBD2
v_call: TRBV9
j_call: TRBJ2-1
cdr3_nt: TGTGCCAGCAGCGCGACGACTAAAGTTAGCGGGAGGGCTTTCAATGAGCAGTTCTTC
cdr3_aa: CASSATTKVSGRAFNEQFF

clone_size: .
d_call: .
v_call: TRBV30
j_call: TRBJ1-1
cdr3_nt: TGTGCCTGGAATAGGCCACCGGGCACTGAAGCTTTCTTT
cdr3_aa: CAWNRPPGTEAFF

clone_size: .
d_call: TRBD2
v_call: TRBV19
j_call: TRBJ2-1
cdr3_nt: TGTGCCAGTAGTGAGCCTCTAGCGGGAGAACCTTATTCCTCCTACAATGAGCAGTTCTTC
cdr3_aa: CASSEPLAGEPYSSYNEQFF

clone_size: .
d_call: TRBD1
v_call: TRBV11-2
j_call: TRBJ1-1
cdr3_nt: TGTGCCAGTAACGACAGGGGCGCTGAAGCTTTCTTT
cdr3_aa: CASNDRGAEAFF

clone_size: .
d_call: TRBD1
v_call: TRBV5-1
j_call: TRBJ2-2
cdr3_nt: TGCGCCAGCAGCCAAGGGACAGCGAACACCGGGGAGCTGTTTTTT
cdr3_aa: CASSQGTANTGELFF

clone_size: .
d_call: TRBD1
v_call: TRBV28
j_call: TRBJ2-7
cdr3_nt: TGTGCCAGCGGGACCGGGACAGGGTCCTACGAGCAGTACTTC
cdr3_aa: CASGTGTGSYEQYF

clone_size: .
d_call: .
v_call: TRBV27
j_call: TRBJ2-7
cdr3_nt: TGTGCCAGCAGTCCACTTGGCAGATCCTACGAGCAGTACTTC
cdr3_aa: CASSPLGRSYEQYF

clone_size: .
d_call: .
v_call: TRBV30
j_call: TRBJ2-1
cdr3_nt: TGTGCCTACCGTGGCCGGAAGGATGAGCAGTTCTTC
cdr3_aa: CAYRGRKDEQFF

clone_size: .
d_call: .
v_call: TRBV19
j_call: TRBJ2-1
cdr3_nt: TGTGCCAGTAGTATCGCGGGGAAACATGAGCAGTTCTTC
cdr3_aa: CASSIAGKHEQFF

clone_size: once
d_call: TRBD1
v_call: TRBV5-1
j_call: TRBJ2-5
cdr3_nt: TGCGCCAGCAGCTCTTCCGGGACAGGGAGTTGGGAGACCCAGTACTTC
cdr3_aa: CASSSSGTGSWETQYF

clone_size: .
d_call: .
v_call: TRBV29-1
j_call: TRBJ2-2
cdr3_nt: TGCAGCGTTGATCTCTGGTCCGGGGAGCTGTTTTTT
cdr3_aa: CSVDLWSGELFF

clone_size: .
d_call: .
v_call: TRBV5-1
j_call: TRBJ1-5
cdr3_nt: TGCGCCAGCAGCTTGGGTGGGACAAAGGATCAGCCCCAGCATTTT
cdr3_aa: CASSLGGTKDQPQHF

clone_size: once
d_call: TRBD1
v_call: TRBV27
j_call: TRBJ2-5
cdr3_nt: TGTGCCAGCAGCCAGACAGGGAGAGAGACCCAGTACTTC
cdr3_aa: CASSQTGRETQYF

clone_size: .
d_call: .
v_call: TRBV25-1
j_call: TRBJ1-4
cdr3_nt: TGTGCCAGCAGTGAGTCCAGGGGTAATGAAAAACTGTTTTTT
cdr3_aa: CASSESRGNEKLFF

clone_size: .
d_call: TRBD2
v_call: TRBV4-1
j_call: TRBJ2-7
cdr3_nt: TGCGCCAGCAGCCAACTAGCGGGAGGGTCCTCCGAGCAGTACTTC
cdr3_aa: CASSQLAGGSSEQYF

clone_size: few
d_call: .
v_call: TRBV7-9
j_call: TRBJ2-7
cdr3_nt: TGTGCCAGCAGCTCGGAGGGGATATACGAGCAGTACTTC
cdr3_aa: CASSSEGIYEQYF

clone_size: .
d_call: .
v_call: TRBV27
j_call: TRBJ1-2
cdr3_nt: TGTGCCAGCAGTTCCCAGACCGGCCTCTTTGGCTACACCTTC
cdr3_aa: CASSSQTGLFGYTF

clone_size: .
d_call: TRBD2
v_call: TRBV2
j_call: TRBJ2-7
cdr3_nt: TGTGCCAGCACCGGGACTAGCGGGAGCTCCTACGAGCAGTACTTC
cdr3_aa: CASTGTSGSSYEQYF

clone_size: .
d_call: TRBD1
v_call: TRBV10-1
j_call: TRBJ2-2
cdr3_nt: TGCGCCAGCAGACAGGGGTTACACACCGGGGAGCTGTTTTTT
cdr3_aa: CASRQGLHTGELFF

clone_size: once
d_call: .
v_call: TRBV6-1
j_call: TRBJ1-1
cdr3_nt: TGTGCCAGCAATTTCCCGCGAAACACTGAAGCTTTCTTT
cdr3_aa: CASNFPRNTEAFF

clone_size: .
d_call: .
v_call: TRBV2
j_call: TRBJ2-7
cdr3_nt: TGTGCCAGCAACGTGGGCACGGTCGAGCAGTACTTC
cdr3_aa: CASNVGTVEQYF

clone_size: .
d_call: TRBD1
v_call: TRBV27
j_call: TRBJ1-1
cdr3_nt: TGTGCCAGCAGTCCAAGGGACAGGCGGACTGAAGCTTTCTTT
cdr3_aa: CASSPRDRRTEAFF

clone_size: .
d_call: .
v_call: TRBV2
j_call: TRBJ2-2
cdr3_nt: TGTGCCAGCACGAGCGGCGGCACCGGGGAGCTGTTTTTT
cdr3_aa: CASTSGGTGELFF

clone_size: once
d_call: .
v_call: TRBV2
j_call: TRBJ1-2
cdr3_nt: TGTGCCAGCAGTGGGGCAGTCTCTAACTATGGCTACACCTTC
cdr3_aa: CASSGAVSNYGYTF

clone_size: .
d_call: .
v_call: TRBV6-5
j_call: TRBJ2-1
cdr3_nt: TGTGCCAGCAGGGGCTTGACCGAGTGGTACAATGAGCAGTTCTTC
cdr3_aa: CASRGLTEWYNEQFF

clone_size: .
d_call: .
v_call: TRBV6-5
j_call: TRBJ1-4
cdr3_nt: TGTGCCATCGACAAGGGAGGGGGAGAAAAACTGTTTTTT
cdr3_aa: CAIDKGGGEKLFF

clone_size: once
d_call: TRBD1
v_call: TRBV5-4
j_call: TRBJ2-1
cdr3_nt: TGTGCCAGCAGCTCTGACGGGACAGTGTTGGGTGAGCAGTTCTTC
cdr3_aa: CASSSDGTVLGEQFF

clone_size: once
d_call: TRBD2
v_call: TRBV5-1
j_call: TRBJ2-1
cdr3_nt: TGCGCCAGCAGCAACGGACTAGCGCCTACAGGGGCTAATGAGCAGTTCTTC
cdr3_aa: CASSNGLAPTGANEQFF

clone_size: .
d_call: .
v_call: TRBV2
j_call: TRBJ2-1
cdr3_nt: TGTGCCAGCAGTGACCAGAGAGTGCAGTTCTTC
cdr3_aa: CASSDQRVQFF

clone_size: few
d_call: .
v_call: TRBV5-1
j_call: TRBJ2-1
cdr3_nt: TGCGCCAGCAGCTTGGCCGAGCCAGGGGCGGATGAGCAGTTCTTC
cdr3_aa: CASSLAEPGADEQFF

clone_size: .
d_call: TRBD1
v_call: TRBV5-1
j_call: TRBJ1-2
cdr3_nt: TGCGCCAGCAGCTTGTGGGTGAAGACAGGGTACAGGGGCTACACCTTC
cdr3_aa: CASSLWVKTGYRGYTF

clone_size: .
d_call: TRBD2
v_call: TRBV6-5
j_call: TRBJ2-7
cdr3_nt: TGTGCCAGCAGGTCCGGGACTAGGACCCTAGGGGAGCAGTACTTC
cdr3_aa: CASRSGTRTLGEQYF

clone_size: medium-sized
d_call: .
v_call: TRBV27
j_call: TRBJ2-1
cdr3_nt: TGTGCCAGCAGCTCCATGGGGGCGGGGAATGAGCAGTTCTTC
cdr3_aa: CASSSMGAGNEQFF

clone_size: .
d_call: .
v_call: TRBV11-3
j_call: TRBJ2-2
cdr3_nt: TGTGCCAGCAGCCTTACTTCCGGGGAGCTGTTTTTT
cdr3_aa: CASSLTSGELFF

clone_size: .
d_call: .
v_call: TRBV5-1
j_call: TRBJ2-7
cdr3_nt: TGCGCCAGCAGCTTGAAAGGCCCTCCCAACGAGCAGTACTTC
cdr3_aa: CASSLKGPPNEQYF

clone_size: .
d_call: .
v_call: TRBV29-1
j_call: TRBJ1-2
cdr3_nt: TGCAGCGTTGGAGGGACAATCTATGGCTACACCTTC
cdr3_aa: CSVGGTIYGYTF

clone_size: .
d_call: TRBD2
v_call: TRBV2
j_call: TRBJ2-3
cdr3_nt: TGTGCCAGCAGTGCGCCGGGGGTTCTAGCGGACACAGATACGCAGTATTTT
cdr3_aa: CASSAPGVLADTDTQYF

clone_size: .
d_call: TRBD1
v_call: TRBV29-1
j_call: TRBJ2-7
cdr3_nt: TGCAGCGCGACCGGGACAGTCTCCTACGAGCAGTACTTC
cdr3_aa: CSATGTVSYEQYF

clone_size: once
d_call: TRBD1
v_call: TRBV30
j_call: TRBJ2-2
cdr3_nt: TGTGCCTGGAGCTCTTCAGGGGGCGTCACCGGGGAGCTGTTTTTT
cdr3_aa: CAWSSSGGVTGELFF

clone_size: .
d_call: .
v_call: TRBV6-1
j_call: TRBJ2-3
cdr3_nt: TGTGCCAGCAGTGAAGGGGGGTTCAGAGCAGATACGCAGTATTTT
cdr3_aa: CASSEGGFRADTQYF

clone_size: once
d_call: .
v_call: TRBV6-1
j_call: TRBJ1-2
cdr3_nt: TGTGCCAGCAGTGAAGGGGCAGGGGTCAACTATGGCTACACCTTC
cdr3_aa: CASSEGAGVNYGYTF

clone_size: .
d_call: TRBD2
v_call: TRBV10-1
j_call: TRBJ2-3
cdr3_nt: TGCGCCAGCAGCGGCGGGGGAAGAGGCACAGATACGCAGTATTTT
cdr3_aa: CASSGGGRGTDTQYF

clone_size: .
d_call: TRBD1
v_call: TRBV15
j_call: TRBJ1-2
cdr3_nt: TGTGCCACCAGTCTCCGGGACAGGGTTAACTATGGCTACACCTTC
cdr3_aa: CATSLRDRVNYGYTF

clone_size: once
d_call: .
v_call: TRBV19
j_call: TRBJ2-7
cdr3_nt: TGTGCCAGTAGTGGTGGGAAGGGGAGCTACGAGCAGTACTTC
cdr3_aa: CASSGGKGSYEQYF

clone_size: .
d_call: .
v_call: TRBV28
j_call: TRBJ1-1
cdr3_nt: TGTGCCAGCAGTTCCTTCGGGGGCGGGTGGGACACTGAAGCTTTCTTT
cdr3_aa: CASSSFGGGWDTEAFF

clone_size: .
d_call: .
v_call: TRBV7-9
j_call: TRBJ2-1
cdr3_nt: TGTGCCAGCAGCTTATACGTGGGGTCCTACAATGAGCAGTTCTTC
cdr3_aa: CASSLYVGSYNEQFF

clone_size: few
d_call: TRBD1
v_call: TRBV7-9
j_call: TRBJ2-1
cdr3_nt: TGTGCCAGCAGCACGGGACAGGGGAGCAATGAGCAGTTCTTC
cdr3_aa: CASSTGQGSNEQFF

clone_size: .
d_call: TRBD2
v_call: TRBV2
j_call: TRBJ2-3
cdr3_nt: TGTGCCAGCAGGGCGACTAGCGGGGCAGATACGCAGTATTTT
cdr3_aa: CASRATSGADTQYF

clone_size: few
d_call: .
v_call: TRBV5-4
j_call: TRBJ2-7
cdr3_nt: TGTGCCAGCAGCTTAATGACTCAGGAATACGAGCAGTACTTC
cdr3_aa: CASSLMTQEYEQYF

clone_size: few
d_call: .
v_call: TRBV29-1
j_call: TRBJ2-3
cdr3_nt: TGCAGCGTTGAAGACAGGTTGTGGAATACGCAGTATTTT
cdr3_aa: CSVEDRLWNTQYF

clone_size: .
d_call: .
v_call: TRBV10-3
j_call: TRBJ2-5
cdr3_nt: TGTGCCATCAGTGGAGGGGGAGAGACCCAGTACTTC
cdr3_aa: CAISGGGETQYF